The 14 T cell receptor beta chains below all came from one sample that was sequenced in a study of cytomegalovirus exposure and HLA in healthy donors. The PCR was carried out with 60 Vbeta primers and 13 Jbeta primers. Only in-frame clones appear in the TCRdb table, and some are missing; sequencing was by immunoSEQ multiplex PCR. The sample holds about 120,000 clones, approximately 80% seen once. Sequencing input: PBMCs. The receptors come from a man aged 18 to 29 in good health and CMV-seropositive.

The chain has TRBV30 and TRBJ1-2; D is possibly TRBD1 (6 bases). The CDR3 is made up of 14 amino acids. Germline V gene sequence: CDR1 GTSNPN, CDR2 SVGIG (reference sequence). The germline V and J ends were trimmed by 5 bases and 8 bases, with 21 bases remaining between them. CDR3 in DNA: TGTGCCTGGGGTCCAGGGGATGTGCTATGGGGCTACACCTTC. Translating it yields CAWGPGDVLWGYTF.

The chain links TRBV27 to TRBJ1-5; D uncertain. Germline lookup yields CDR1 MNHEY and CDR2 SMNVEV (reference sequence). V was trimmed by 5 bases and J by 0 bases, leaving 11 bases between them. CDR3 length equals 15 residues. The CDR3 DNA is TGTGCCAGCAGTGAGGCGTGGCATAGCAATCAGCCCCAGCATTTT. Its translation is CASSEAWHSNQPQHF.

The chain is built from TRBV28 and TRBJ2-7; 9 bases match TRBD1. V lost 6 bases, J lost 3 bases, and 6 bases stayed unmatched. Germline V gene sequence: CDR1 MDHEN, CDR2 SYDVKM. CDR3 size: 14 residues. CDR3 protein: CASSKQGASYEQYF. DNA of the CDR3: TGTGCCAGCAGCAAACAGGGGGCTAGCTACGAGCAGTACTTC.

The CDR3 DNA reads as TGTGCCAGTAGTATAGGCGGGAGTTTCTACGAGCAGTACTTC. Translated: CASSIGGSFYEQYF. The rearrangement links TRBV19 to TRBJ2-7; TRBD2 matches at 7 bases. In germline, CDR1 is LNHDA, CDR2 SQIVND (reference sequence). V was clipped by 1 base and J by 3 bases; unmatched bases: 3. The CDR3 runs to 14 residues.

This clone was seen a few times. The chain uses TRBV4-2 and TRBJ2-7; D may be TRBD2 (5 bases). The V gene lost 0 bases and the J gene lost 0 bases, with 9 bases spanning the gap. The germline CDR1 and CDR2 sequences are LGHNA and YNFKEQ. The CDR3 is 15 residues long. The CDR3 coding sequence is TGTGCCAGCAGCCAAGACCCGGGAACCTCCTACGAGCAGTACTTC. Translated: CASSQDPGTSYEQYF.

Only a few counts were recorded for this clone. J is TRBJ1-5 and V is TRBV28, with D possibly TRBD1 on 5 matching bases. Trimming left V 3 bases short and J 1 base short, with 16 bases between. The CDR3 has 17 residues. Germline V gene lookup returns CDR1 MDHEN and CDR2 SYDVKM. The CDR3 loop reads CASSFMDIRASNQPQHF. CDR3 nucleotide sequence: TGTGCCAGCAGTTTTATGGACATCCGGGCCAGCAATCAGCCCCAGCATTTT.

A remark on this clone: At one of its ends the junction is not consistent with the germline gene, which may arise from a read error. The DNA for the CDR3 is TGTGCCAGCGGACTTCGAAACCTGAGGGATAACAGTCAGTACTTC. It specifies CASGLRNLRDNSQYF. This chain links TRBV5-6 with TRBJ2-4, with D possibly matching TRBD2 (5 bases). CDR1 is SGHDT and CDR2 is YYEEEE in the germline V gene. This CDR3 has 15 amino acids.

Of note for this clone: One junction end disagrees with the germline gene, perhaps due to a read error. The gene calls are TRBV11-2 and TRBJ1-1, with D possibly matching TRBD1 (5 bases). The CDR3 covers 17 residues. Germline V lookup: CDR1 SGHAT, CDR2 FQNNGV. CDR3 amino acids: CAGSSPYGGSMNTEAFF. In nucleotides, the CDR3 is TGTGCCGGCAGCTCCCCTTACGGGGGGAGCATGAACACTGAAGCTTTCTTT.

This chain joins TRBV6-5 and TRBJ1-4, with D hard to call. Germline loops: CDR1 MNHEY, CDR2 SVGAGI. The V end lost 5 bases, the J end lost 16 bases, and 17 bases lay between the germline ends. The CDR3 is 12 residues long. CDR3 residues: CASSATSGGEFF. In DNA, the CDR3 is TGTGCCAGCAGTGCGACTTCGGGCGGGGAGTTTTTT.

The chain is built from TRBV15 and TRBJ2-3, with D uncertain. The germline V gene has CDR1 LNHNV and CDR2 YYDKDF (reference sequence). The CDR3 length is 16 residues. V lost 3 bases and J 1 base, leaving 14 bases between the germline ends. The CDR3 coding sequence is TGTGCCACCAGCAGCAATCGACTGGGTCGCACAGATACGCAGTATTTT. This gives the protein CATSSNRLGRTDTQYF.

The chain links TRBV5-1 to TRBJ1-3, with 8 bases lining up with TRBD1. Germline loops: CDR1 SGHRS, CDR2 YFSETQ. Unmatched junction bases numbered 6, after V lost 4 bases and J lost 0 bases. CDR3 size: 16 residues. This CDR3 reads CASSPGQEISGNTIYF. The CDR3 nucleotides are TGCGCCAGCAGCCCGGGACAGGAGATCTCTGGAAACACCATATATTTT.

The chain joins TRBV27 to TRBJ2-5, with 7 bases fitting TRBD1. Trimming removed 10 bases from V and 3 bases from J; junction bases left unmatched: 14. This CDR3 comprises 15 residues. CDR1 and CDR2 from the germline V gene are MNHEY and SMNVEV (reference sequence). CDR3 DNA: TGTGCCACAAGCTCACTACAGGGGATGGAAGAGACCCAGTACTTC. Its protein product is CATSSLQGMEETQYF.

Only a few counts were recorded for this clone. The chain couples TRBV4-2 to TRBJ1-1; tentatively, D is TRBD1 (5 bases). CDR3 size: 15 residues. In germline, CDR1 is LGHNA, CDR2 YNFKEQ. Trimming left V 1 base short and J 1 base short, with 10 bases between. The CDR3 region has the DNA TGTGCCAGCAGCCAAGGGGGCGTCGGGAACACTGAAGCTTTCTTT. Translated: CASSQGGVGNTEAFF.

The chain employs TRBV27 and TRBJ1-2, with 10 bases that match TRBD1. The CDR3 length is 16 residues. J was trimmed by 2 bases and V by 5 bases; bases with no gene match: 8. The V gene's germline CDR1 is MNHEY and CDR2 SMNVEV (reference sequence). The CDR3 loop reads CASSSRTGGGNYGYTF. The DNA of the CDR3 is TGTGCCAGCAGTAGTCGGACAGGGGGTGGGAACTATGGCTACACCTTC.